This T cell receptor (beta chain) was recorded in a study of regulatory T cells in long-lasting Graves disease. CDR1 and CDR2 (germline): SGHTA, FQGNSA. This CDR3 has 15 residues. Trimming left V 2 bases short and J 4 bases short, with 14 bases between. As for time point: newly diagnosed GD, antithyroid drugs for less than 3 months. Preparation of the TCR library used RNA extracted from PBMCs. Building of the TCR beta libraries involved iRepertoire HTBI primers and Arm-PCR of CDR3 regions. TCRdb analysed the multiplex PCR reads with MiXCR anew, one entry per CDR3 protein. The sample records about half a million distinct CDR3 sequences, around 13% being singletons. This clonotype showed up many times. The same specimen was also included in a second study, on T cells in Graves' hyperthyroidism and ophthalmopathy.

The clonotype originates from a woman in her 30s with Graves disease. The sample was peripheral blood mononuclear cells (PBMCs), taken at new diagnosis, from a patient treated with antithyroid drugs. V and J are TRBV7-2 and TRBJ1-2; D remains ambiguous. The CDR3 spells CASSLYIPGFYGYTF. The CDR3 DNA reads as TGTGCCAGCAGCTTATATATCCCGGGATTCTATGGCTACACCTTC.